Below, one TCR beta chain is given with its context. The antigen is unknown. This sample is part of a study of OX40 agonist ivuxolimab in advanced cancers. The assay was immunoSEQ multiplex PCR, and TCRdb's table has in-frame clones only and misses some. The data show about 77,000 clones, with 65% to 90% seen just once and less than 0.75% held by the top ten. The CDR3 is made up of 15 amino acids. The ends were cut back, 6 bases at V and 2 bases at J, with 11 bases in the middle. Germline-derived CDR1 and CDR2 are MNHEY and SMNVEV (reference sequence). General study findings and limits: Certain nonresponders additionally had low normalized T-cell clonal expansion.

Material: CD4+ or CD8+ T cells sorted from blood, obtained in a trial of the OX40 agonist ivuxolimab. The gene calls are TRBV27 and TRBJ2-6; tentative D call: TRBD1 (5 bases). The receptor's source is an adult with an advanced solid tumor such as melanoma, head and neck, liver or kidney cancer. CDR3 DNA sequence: TGTGCCAGCAGCCAGGGTCCGACTGGGGCCAACGTCCTGACTTTC. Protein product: CASSQGPTGANVLTF.